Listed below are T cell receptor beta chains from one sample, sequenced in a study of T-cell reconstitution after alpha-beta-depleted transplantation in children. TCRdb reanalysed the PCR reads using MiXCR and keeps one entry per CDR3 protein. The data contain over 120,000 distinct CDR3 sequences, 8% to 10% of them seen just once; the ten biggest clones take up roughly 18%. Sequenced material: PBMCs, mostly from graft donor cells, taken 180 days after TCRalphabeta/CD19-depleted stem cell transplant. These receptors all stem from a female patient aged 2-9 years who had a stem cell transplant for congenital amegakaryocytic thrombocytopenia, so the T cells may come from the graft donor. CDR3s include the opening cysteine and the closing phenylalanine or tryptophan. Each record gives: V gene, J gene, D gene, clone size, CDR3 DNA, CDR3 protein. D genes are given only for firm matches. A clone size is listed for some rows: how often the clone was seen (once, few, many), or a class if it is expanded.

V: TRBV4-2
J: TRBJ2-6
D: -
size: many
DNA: TGTGCCAGCAGCCAAGAGATTAGCGGATACTCTGGGGCCAACGTCCTGACTTTC
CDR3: CASSQEISGYSGANVLTF

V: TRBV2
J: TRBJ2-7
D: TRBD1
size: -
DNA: TGTGCCAGCTATCTCTGGACAGGGGCCTACGAGCAGTACTTC
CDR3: CASYLWTGAYEQYF

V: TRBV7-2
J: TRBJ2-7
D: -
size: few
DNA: TGTGCCAGCAGCTTACGGCGGGGCCCCTACGAGCAGTACTTC
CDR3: CASSLRRGPYEQYF

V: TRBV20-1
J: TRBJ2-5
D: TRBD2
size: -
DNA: TGCAGTGCTAGCAAGCTAGCGGTCCAAGAGACCCAGTACTTC
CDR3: CSASKLAVQETQYF

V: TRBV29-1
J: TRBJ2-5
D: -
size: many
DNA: TGCAGCGTTGTTAGCGGAGCAGAAGAGACCCAGTACTTC
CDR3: CSVVSGAEETQYF

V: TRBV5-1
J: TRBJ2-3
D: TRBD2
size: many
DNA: TGCGCCAGCAGCTTGATGACGGGAGGAGGTACAGATACGCAGTATTTT
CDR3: CASSLMTGGGTDTQYF

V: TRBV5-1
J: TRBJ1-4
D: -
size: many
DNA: TGCGCCAGCAGCTTGGTAGGGGAAAATGAAAAACTGTTTTTT
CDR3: CASSLVGENEKLFF

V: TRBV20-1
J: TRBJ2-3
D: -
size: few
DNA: TGCAGTGATGGGGGCAGGACCACAGATACGCAGTATTTT
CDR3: CSDGGRTTDTQYF

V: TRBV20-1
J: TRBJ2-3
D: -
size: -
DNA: TGCAGTGCTAGAGATCCGACTAGGAACCCCACAGATACGCAGTATTTT
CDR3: CSARDPTRNPTDTQYF

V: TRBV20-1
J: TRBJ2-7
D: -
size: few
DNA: TGCAGTGCTACGGCGGGTAATGGCTACGAGCAGTACTTC
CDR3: CSATAGNGYEQYF

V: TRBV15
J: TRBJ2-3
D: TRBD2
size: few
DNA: TGTGCCACCAGCAGGAAAATTAGCGGGGGTAATACGCAGTATTTT
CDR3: CATSRKISGGNTQYF

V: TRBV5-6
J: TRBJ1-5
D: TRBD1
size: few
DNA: TGTGCCAGCAGCCCCTGGAACAGGGGGTATCAGCCCCAGCATTTT
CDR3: CASSPWNRGYQPQHF

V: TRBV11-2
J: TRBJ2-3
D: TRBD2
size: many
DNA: TGTGCCAGCAGCTTAGTGGGGGGGGAAACAGATACGCAGTATTTT
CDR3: CASSLVGGETDTQYF

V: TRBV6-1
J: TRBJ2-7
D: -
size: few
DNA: TGTGCCAGCAGCCCCACCCTTTCTCACTACGAGCAGTACTTC
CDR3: CASSPTLSHYEQYF

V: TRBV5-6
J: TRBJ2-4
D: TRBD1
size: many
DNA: TGTGCCAGCAGCTGGGGACAGGGCGAAAACATTCAGTACTTC
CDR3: CASSWGQGENIQYF

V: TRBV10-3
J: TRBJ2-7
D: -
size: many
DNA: TGTGCCATCAGTGTAGGGGGAAACTACGAGCAGTACTTC
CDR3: CAISVGGNYEQYF

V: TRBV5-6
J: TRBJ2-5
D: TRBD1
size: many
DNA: TGTGCCAGCAGCTTGGCAGGGGGCACAGAGACCCAGTACTTC
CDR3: CASSLAGGTETQYF

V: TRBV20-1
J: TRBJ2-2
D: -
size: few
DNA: TGCAGTGCTAGAGTCTCTATCACCGGGGAGCTGTTTTTT
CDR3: CSARVSITGELFF

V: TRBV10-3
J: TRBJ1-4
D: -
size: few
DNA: TGTGCCACAACAGGCGGTCGAGAAAAACTGTTTTTT
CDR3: CATTGGREKLFF

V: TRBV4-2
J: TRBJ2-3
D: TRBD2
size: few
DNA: TGTGCCAGCAGCCAAGAATGGGCTAGCGGGTTCACAGATACGCAGTATTTT
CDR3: CASSQEWASGFTDTQYF

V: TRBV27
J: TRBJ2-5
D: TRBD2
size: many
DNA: TGTGCCAGCAGGGGTGCGGGAGAAGAGACCCAGTACTTC
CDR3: CASRGAGEETQYF

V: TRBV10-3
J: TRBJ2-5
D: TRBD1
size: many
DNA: TGTGCCATCAGAGACAGGGCCCGAGGCCAAGAGACCCAGTACTTC
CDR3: CAIRDRARGQETQYF

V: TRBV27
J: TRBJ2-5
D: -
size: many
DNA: TGTGCCAGCAGTTTAAGATATTCGGGCCCTTGGTACCAAGAGACCCAGTACTTC
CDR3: CASSLRYSGPWYQETQYF

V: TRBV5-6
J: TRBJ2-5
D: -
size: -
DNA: TGTGCCAGCAGCTATTATCAAGTCGAGACCCAGTACTTC
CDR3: CASSYYQVETQYF

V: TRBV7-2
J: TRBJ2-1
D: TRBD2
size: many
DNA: TGTGCCAGCAGCTTAGCTGATCCGGGACTAGCGGCCGAGCAGTTCTTC
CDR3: CASSLADPGLAAEQFF

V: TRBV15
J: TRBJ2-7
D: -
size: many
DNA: TGTGCCACCAGCAGAGATATTGGGACTGAGGGCGAGCAGTACTTC
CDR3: CATSRDIGTEGEQYF

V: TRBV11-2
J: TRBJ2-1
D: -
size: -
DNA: TGTGCCAGCAGCTCGCCTGTTAGCGTTTCCTACAATGAGCAGTTCTTC
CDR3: CASSSPVSVSYNEQFF

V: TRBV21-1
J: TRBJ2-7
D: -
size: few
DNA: TGTGCCAGCAGGGGACTTACTTCTTACGAGCAGTACTTC
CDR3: CASRGLTSYEQYF

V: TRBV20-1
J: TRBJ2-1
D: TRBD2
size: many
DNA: TGCAGTGCTAGCTCGGGGGGAACTTACAATGAGCAGTTCTTC
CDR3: CSASSGGTYNEQFF

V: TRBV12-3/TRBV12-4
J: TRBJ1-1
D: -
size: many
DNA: TGTGCCAGCAGTTTCCTCTACAGCGCAGCTTTCTTT
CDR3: CASSFLYSAAFF

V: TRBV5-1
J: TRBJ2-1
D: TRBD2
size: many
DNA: TGCGCCAGCAGCTTGGCCGCACTAGCGGGGGTCTATGAGCAGTTCTTC
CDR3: CASSLAALAGVYEQFF

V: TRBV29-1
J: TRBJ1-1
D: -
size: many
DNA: TGCAGCGCTGTTAGGAACACTGAAGCTTTCTTT
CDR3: CSAVRNTEAFF

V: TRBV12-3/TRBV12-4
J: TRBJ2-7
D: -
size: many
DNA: TGTGCCAGCAGTTTTGACCAGTACTACGAGCAGTACTTC
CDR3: CASSFDQYYEQYF

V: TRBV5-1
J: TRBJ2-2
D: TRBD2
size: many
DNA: TGCGCCAGCAGCTTGCGGAGCGGGAGTGTATCCGGGGAGCTGTTTTTT
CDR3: CASSLRSGSVSGELFF

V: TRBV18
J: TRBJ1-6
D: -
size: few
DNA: TGTGCCAGCTCCACCGGGACGGGAGTTAATTCACCCCTCCACTTT
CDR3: CASSTGTGVNSPLHF

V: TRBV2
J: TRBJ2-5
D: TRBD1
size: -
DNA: TGTGCCATCAGTTCGGGGACAGCCCGAAACCCGGTGTTGTGGGAGACCCAGTACTTC
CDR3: CAISSGTARNPVLWETQYF

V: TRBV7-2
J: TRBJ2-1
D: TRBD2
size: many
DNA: TGTGCCAGCAGCCCCCGGCGGGGGTACAATGAGCAGTTCTTC
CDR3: CASSPRRGYNEQFF

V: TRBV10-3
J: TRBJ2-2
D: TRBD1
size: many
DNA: TGTGCCATCACCACGGGACAGGGAGGCACCGGGGAGCTGTTTTTT
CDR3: CAITTGQGGTGELFF

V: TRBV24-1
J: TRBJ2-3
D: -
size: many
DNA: TGTGCCACCAGTGATTGGGGGGCACCAGATACGCAGTATTTT
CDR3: CATSDWGAPDTQYF

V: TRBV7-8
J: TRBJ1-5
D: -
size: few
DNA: TGTGCCAGCAGCCCCTCGAGATATAGCAATCAGCCCCAGCATTTT
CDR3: CASSPSRYSNQPQHF